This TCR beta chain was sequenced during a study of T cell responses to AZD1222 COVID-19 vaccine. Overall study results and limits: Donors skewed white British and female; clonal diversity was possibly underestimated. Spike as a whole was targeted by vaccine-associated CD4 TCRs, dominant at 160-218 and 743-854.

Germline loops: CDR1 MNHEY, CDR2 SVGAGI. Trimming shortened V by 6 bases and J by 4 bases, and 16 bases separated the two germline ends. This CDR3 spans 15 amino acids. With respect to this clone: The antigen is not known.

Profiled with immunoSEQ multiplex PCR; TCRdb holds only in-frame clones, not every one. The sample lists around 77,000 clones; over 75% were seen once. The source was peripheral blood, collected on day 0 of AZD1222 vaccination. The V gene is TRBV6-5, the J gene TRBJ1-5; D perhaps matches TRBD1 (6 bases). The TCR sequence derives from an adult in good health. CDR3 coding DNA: TGTGCCAGCAGCTCTACCGGGACAAGTAATCAGCCCCAGCATTTT. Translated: CASSSTGTSNQPQHF.